This is a list of T cell receptor beta chains from one sample in a study of lymphopenia after photon versus proton radiotherapy. TCRdb's copy holds only in-frame clones and misses some; the assay was immunoSEQ multiplex PCR. The table has roughly 30,000 clones, over 85% seen once; the top ten hold about 0.66%. The specimen was peripheral blood, collected from a patient treated with photon-based radiotherapy. These receptors came from a woman aged 50 to 60 with cholangiocarcinoma. CDR3s include the opening cysteine and the closing phenylalanine or tryptophan. Each record gives: J gene, D gene, clone size, V gene, CDR3 DNA, CDR3 protein. D genes are given only for firm matches. Not all rows give a size; the values are once, few, many and, for expanded clones, a class.

j_gene: TRBJ2-2; d_gene: -; abundance: -; v_gene: TRBV7-2; CDR3nt: TGTGCCAGCAGTTGGGACGAGACCGTCACCGGGGAGCTGTTTTTT; CDR3aa: CASSWDETVTGELFF
j_gene: TRBJ1-5; d_gene: TRBD1; abundance: -; v_gene: TRBV28; CDR3nt: TGTGCCAGCAGGTCCTACAGGGGCCGGAGGGGATATAGCAATCAGCCCCAGCATTTT; CDR3aa: CASRSYRGRRGYSNQPQHF
j_gene: TRBJ1-5; d_gene: -; abundance: -; v_gene: TRBV28; CDR3nt: TGTGCCAGCAACTACGGGGATTTCAATCAGCCCCAGCATTTT; CDR3aa: CASNYGDFNQPQHF
j_gene: TRBJ1-1; d_gene: TRBD1; abundance: once; v_gene: TRBV4-1; CDR3nt: TGCGCCAGCAGCCACCCACAGGGGAGGGACACTGAAGCTTTCTTT; CDR3aa: CASSHPQGRDTEAFF
j_gene: TRBJ1-2; d_gene: TRBD1; abundance: once; v_gene: TRBV6-5; CDR3nt: TGTGCCAGCAGTCGGACAGGGAGCAATGGCTACACCTTC; CDR3aa: CASSRTGSNGYTF
j_gene: TRBJ1-6; d_gene: TRBD1; abundance: -; v_gene: TRBV30; CDR3nt: TGTGCCTGGAGTGCCCGGGACAGGGGGAGATCACCCCTCCACTTT; CDR3aa: CAWSARDRGRSPLHF
j_gene: TRBJ1-2; d_gene: -; abundance: -; v_gene: TRBV7-8; CDR3nt: TGTGCCAGCAGCTTCTCCTCTGGTTCTTATGGCTACACCTTC; CDR3aa: CASSFSSGSYGYTF
j_gene: TRBJ2-7; d_gene: -; abundance: -; v_gene: TRBV6-5; CDR3nt: TGTGCCAGCAGTTTGAACGGGGGGCAGTCGTACGAGCAGTACTTC; CDR3aa: CASSLNGGQSYEQYF
j_gene: TRBJ2-3; d_gene: TRBD2; abundance: -; v_gene: TRBV10-1; CDR3nt: TGCGCCAGCAGTCCTTCTAGCGGGGGAAGAGATACGCAGTATTTT; CDR3aa: CASSPSSGGRDTQYF
j_gene: TRBJ2-2; d_gene: -; abundance: -; v_gene: TRBV6-6; CDR3nt: TGTGCCAGCAGAAGGGGCCCCATGAACACCGGGGAGCTGTTTTTT; CDR3aa: CASRRGPMNTGELFF
j_gene: TRBJ1-1; d_gene: -; abundance: -; v_gene: TRBV7-9; CDR3nt: TGTGCCAGCAGCTCCCAAGCTTTCTTT; CDR3aa: CASSSQAFF
j_gene: TRBJ1-2; d_gene: -; abundance: -; v_gene: TRBV10-2; CDR3nt: TGCGCCAGCAGTGAGCCGAATAGGGTAGGGGGCTACACCTTC; CDR3aa: CASSEPNRVGGYTF
j_gene: TRBJ2-6; d_gene: -; abundance: -; v_gene: TRBV4-1; CDR3nt: TGCGCCAGCAGCCCCACGGGACACCCCTCCTCTGGGGCCAACGTCCTGACTTTC; CDR3aa: CASSPTGHPSSGANVLTF
j_gene: TRBJ1-1; d_gene: -; abundance: -; v_gene: TRBV6-5; CDR3nt: TGTGCCAGCAGTTACTCTCGCGGGGTAGACAACACTGAAGCTTTCTTT; CDR3aa: CASSYSRGVDNTEAFF
j_gene: TRBJ1-5; d_gene: -; abundance: -; v_gene: TRBV19; CDR3nt: TGTGCCAGTAGTAAGACCCTATATCAGCCCCAGCATTTT; CDR3aa: CASSKTLYQPQHF
j_gene: TRBJ1-2; d_gene: -; abundance: -; v_gene: TRBV7-8; CDR3nt: TGTGCCAGCAGCCCAACACAGGGACTTAATGGCTACACCTTC; CDR3aa: CASSPTQGLNGYTF
j_gene: TRBJ1-6; d_gene: -; abundance: -; v_gene: TRBV27; CDR3nt: TGTGCCAGCAGTTTACACGGTGACTTCAGCTCCTATAATTCACCCCTCCACTTT; CDR3aa: CASSLHGDFSSYNSPLHF
j_gene: TRBJ1-3; d_gene: TRBD1; abundance: once; v_gene: TRBV4-1; CDR3nt: TGCGCCAGCAGCCAACCGGGACAGGGAGTCGGAAACACCATATATTTT; CDR3aa: CASSQPGQGVGNTIYF
j_gene: TRBJ1-4; d_gene: TRBD1; abundance: -; v_gene: TRBV19; CDR3nt: TGTGCCAGTAGTATTGGGGCAGGGGGTAATGAAAAACTGTTTTTT; CDR3aa: CASSIGAGGNEKLFF
j_gene: TRBJ2-6; d_gene: -; abundance: -; v_gene: TRBV5-1; CDR3nt: TGCGCCAGCAGCTTGTATTCCAGTTTACAGCATTTTTTCTCTGGGGCCAACGTCCTGACTTTC; CDR3aa: CASSLYSSLQHFFSGANVLTF
j_gene: TRBJ1-1; d_gene: -; abundance: -; v_gene: TRBV7-9; CDR3nt: TGTGCCAGCAGCTTACTAGTAGCCACTGAAGCTTTCTTT; CDR3aa: CASSLLVATEAFF
j_gene: TRBJ1-1; d_gene: -; abundance: once; v_gene: TRBV30; CDR3nt: TGTGCCTGCCGAGAAGGGGACCGTAACACTGAAGCTTTCTTT; CDR3aa: CACREGDRNTEAFF
j_gene: TRBJ2-7; d_gene: -; abundance: -; v_gene: TRBV6-5; CDR3nt: TGTGCCAGCAGTTACTCGTCTCCAGACCCGAGGGGCGAGCAGTACTTC; CDR3aa: CASSYSSPDPRGEQYF
j_gene: TRBJ1-1; d_gene: -; abundance: -; v_gene: TRBV19; CDR3nt: TGTGCCAGTAACCCTGGGGGTTTGCTCTGGACGAACACTGAAGCTTTCTTT; CDR3aa: CASNPGGLLWTNTEAFF